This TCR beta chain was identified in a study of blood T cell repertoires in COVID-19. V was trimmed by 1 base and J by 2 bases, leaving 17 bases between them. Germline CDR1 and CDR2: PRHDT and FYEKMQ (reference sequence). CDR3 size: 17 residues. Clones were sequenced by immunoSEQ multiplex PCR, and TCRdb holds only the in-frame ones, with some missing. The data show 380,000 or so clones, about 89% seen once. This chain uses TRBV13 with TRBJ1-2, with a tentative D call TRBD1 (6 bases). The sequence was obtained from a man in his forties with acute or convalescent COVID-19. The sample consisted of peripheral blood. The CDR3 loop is CASSLESQQGDNYGYTF. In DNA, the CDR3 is TGTGCCAGCAGCTTAGAGAGTCAACAGGGTGACAACTATGGCTACACCTTC.